The 31 T cell receptor beta chains given below trace back to one sample, sequenced in a study of identical twins. TCRdb fed the 5' RACE reads into MiXCR, producing one record per CDR3 protein. Of 350,000 to 450,000 distinct CDR3 sequences listed, around 20% are singletons. Sequencing used naive T cells sorted from blood. The receptors were gathered from a man aged 45-65 years in good health.

Only a few counts were recorded for this clonotype. The genes are TRBV9 and TRBJ1-2; 7 bases map to TRBD1. The CDR3 is made up of 12 amino acids. Germline V gene sequence: CDR1 SGDLS, CDR2 YYNGEE. Trimming cost V 0 bases and J 7 bases; bases outside gene matches: 0. The CDR3 coding sequence is TGTGCCAGCAGCGTAGGGACAGGTGGCTACACCTTC. Translating it yields CASSVGTGGYTF.

About this clonotype itself: With a much larger clone just one base away, this may be a read error. This chain connects TRBV7-2 to TRBJ1-5; TRBD1 might be the D (5 bases). Trimming cost V 3 bases and J 2 bases, with 8 bases left between them. The CDR3 has 14 residues. The germline V gene has CDR1 SGHTA and CDR2 FQGNSA. This CDR3 reads CASSLRGGNQPQHF. The CDR3 DNA sequence: TGTGCCAGCAGCTTGAGGGGAGGCAATCAGCCCCAGCATTTT.

This clonotype was counted between two and nine times. J is TRBJ2-1 and V is TRBV20-1; no firm D call. Trimming cost V 0 bases and J 1 base, with 10 bases left between them. The CDR3 extends over 15 amino acids. Germline lookup yields CDR1 DFQATT and CDR2 SNEGSKA (reference sequence). In nucleotides, the CDR3 is TGCAGTGCTAGAGATTCGACGAAGTCCTACAATGAGCAGTTCTTC. Protein sequence: CSARDSTKSYNEQFF.

This clonotype was counted at least ten times. The chain couples TRBV5-1 to TRBJ1-2, with D unresolved. The CDR3 is 14 residues long. The V end was cut by 2 bases, the J end by 1 base, with 9 bases between. Germline CDR1 is SGHRS and CDR2 is YFSETQ. In DNA, the CDR3 is TGCGCCAGCAGCTTATCCAGGAGTAACTATGGCTACACCTTC. As protein: CASSLSRSNYGYTF.

This clonotype was observed a few times. The J gene is TRBJ2-2, the V gene TRBV24-1; tentative D call: TRBD1 (5 bases). The V end was cut by 5 bases, the J end by 0 bases, with 12 bases between. Germline V gives CDR1 KGHDR, CDR2 SFDVKD. The CDR3 extends over 16 amino acids. CDR3 coding DNA: TGTGCCACCAGTGGGTCTACAGGAGCGAACACCGGGGAGCTGTTTTTT. This gives the protein CATSGSTGANTGELFF.

This clonotype was recorded at least ten times. V is TRBV18 and J is TRBJ1-5; D uncertain. CDR3 length equals 13 residues. Trimming cost V 0 bases and J 5 bases, with 5 bases left between them. CDR1 and CDR2 (germline): KGHSH, LQKENI. The CDR3 region has the DNA TGTGCCAGCTCACCACCGGGTGATCAGCCCCAGCATTTT. This translates into CASSPPGDQPQHF.

This clonotype was seen at least ten times. This rearrangement joins TRBV3-1 to TRBJ2-2, with 14 bases fitting TRBD2. This CDR3 is 16 amino acids long. The ends lost 1 base at V and 7 bases at J; junction bases unmatched: 2. Germline-derived CDR1 and CDR2 are LGHDT and YNNKEL (reference sequence). The CDR3, as DNA: TGTGCCAGCAGCCAAGGGACTAGCGGGAGGCTCGGGGAGCTGTTTTTT. Translated, it gives CASSQGTSGRLGELFF.

As regards this clonotype: One base away lies a much larger clone, so this may be a sequencing read error. CDR3 protein: CSAATPLAGGCYNEQFF. Here the CDR3 DNA reads TGCAGTGCAGCGACCCCGCTAGCGGGAGGTTGCTACAATGAGCAGTTCTTC. V gene TRBV20-1 combines with J gene TRBJ2-1, with TRBD2 matching 11 bases. Germline trimming cut 6 bases from V and 3 bases from J; bases unmatched to any gene: 13. The germline CDR1 and CDR2 sequences are DFQATT and SNEGSKA (reference sequence). The CDR3 is 17 amino acids.

This clonotype was recorded a few times. The chain couples TRBV7-2 to TRBJ2-6; D possibly corresponds to TRBD2 (6 bases). V shed 3 bases and J shed 2 bases, with 11 bases lying between them. From germline, CDR1 is SGHTA and CDR2 FQGNSA. CDR3 length: 16 residues. The CDR3 DNA reads as TGTGCCAGCAGCTTGCGGGATCGGGCTGGGGCCAACGTCCTGACTTTC. Translated: CASSLRDRAGANVLTF.

This clonotype was detected only once. The V and J genes are TRBV12-3 or TRBV12-4 and TRBJ2-1, with 11 nucleotides matching TRBD2. This CDR3 has 16 residues. Losses at the gene ends were 6 bases for V and 0 bases for J; bases not matched to a gene: 4. The CDR3 reads CASRGLAASSYNEQFF. DNA of the CDR3: TGTGCCAGCAGGGGACTAGCGGCCAGCTCCTACAATGAGCAGTTCTTC.

Only a few counts were recorded for this clonotype. This chain links TRBV5-1 with TRBJ2-3, with D possibly TRBD2 on 5 matching bases. Germline-derived CDR1 and CDR2 are SGHRS and YFSETQ. This CDR3 is 14 amino acids long. With 7 bases removed from V and 3 bases from J, the gap between germline ends came to 15 bases. CDR3 DNA sequence: TGCGCCAGCCGGCTCCGAGGGCCTACAGATACGCAGTATTTT. Its translation is CASRLRGPTDTQYF.

This clonotype was observed at least ten times. This chain joins TRBV5-1 and TRBJ1-1; D might be TRBD1 (6 bases). Trimming removed 5 bases from V and 4 bases from J, with 18 bases in between. The CDR3 loop spans 15 amino acids. Germline-derived CDR1 and CDR2 are SGHRS and YFSETQ. CDR3 amino acids: CASRSGTRGGTEAFF. The CDR3 DNA reads as TGCGCCAGCAGATCCGGGACACGCGGAGGCACTGAAGCTTTCTTT. Looking up the rest from reference TRBV5-1 and TRBJ1-1 gives the full variable domain: KAGVTQTPRYLIKTRGQQVTLSCSPISGHRSVSWYQQTPGQGLQFLFEYFSETQRNKGNFPGRFSGRQFSNSRSEMNVSTLELGDSALYLCASRSGTRGGTEAFFGQGTRLTVV.

The rearrangement uses TRBV28 and TRBJ2-5; 8 positions agree with TRBD1. The CDR3 length is 14 residues. The V segment lost 6 bases and the J segment 5 bases; nucleotides outside the gene matches: 8. Looked up from germline, CDR1 is MDHEN and CDR2 is SYDVKM. The CDR3 loop is CASRSDRGWETQYF. The CDR3 coding sequence is TGTGCCAGCAGATCAGACAGGGGTTGGGAGACCCAGTACTTC.

This clonotype has only a few counts. The rearrangement joins TRBV12-3 or TRBV12-4 to TRBJ2-3; 11 bases fit TRBD2. Unmatched junction bases numbered 1, after V lost 6 bases and J lost 5 bases. This CDR3 is built from 13 residues. For the CDR3, the DNA is TGTGCCAGCAGGGGGACTAGCGGAGATACGCAGTATTTT. Translation gives CASRGTSGDTQYF.

This chain connects TRBV19 to TRBJ2-7, with 7 bases identical to TRBD1. V trimming: 8 bases; J trimming: 1 base; junction bases outside the gene matches: 2. The CDR3 is made up of 12 amino acids. Germline CDR1 LNHDA, CDR2 SQIVND (reference sequence). The CDR3 DNA follows: TGTGCCAGTCAGGGACAGTCCTACGAGCAGTACTTC. It specifies CASQGQSYEQYF.

This clonotype has just a few counts. The chain carries TRBV5-1 and TRBJ2-7; maybe TRBD1 (5 bases). Trimming took 0 bases from V and 2 from J, leaving 12 bases between them. Per the germline V gene, CDR1 is SGHRS and CDR2 is YFSETQ. The CDR3 has 15 residues. The CDR3: CASSLGQGKTYEQYF. CDR3 coding DNA: TGCGCCAGCAGCTTGGGGCAGGGCAAAACCTACGAGCAGTACTTC. The whole variable domain, remainder taken from reference TRBV5-1 and TRBJ2-7, is KAGVTQTPRYLIKTRGQQVTLSCSPISGHRSVSWYQQTPGQGLQFLFEYFSETQRNKGNFPGRFSGRQFSNSRSEMNVSTLELGDSALYLCASSLGQGKTYEQYFGPGTRLTVT.

The rearrangement joins TRBV19 to TRBJ2-1; 8 bases align to TRBD1. CDR1 LNHDA and CDR2 SQIVND come from the germline V gene (reference sequence). The V segment lost 5 bases and the J segment 7 bases; nucleotides outside the gene matches: 7. The CDR3 is made up of 14 amino acids. The CDR3 bases are TGTGCCAGTAGTGTCCAGGGGGCGCGGAATGAGCAGTTCTTC. Protein sequence: CASSVQGARNEQFF.

The chain links TRBV9 to TRBJ2-3, with 9 bases lining up with TRBD1. Trimming took 4 bases from V and 6 from J; bases not matched to a gene: 9. Germline CDR1 and CDR2: SGDLS and YYNGEE. The CDR3 loop spans 15 amino acids. The CDR3 sequence is CASSSSGTGSDTQYF. CDR3 coding DNA: TGTGCCAGCAGCTCATCCGGGACAGGGTCGGATACGCAGTATTTT.

This clonotype showed up many times. The gene calls are TRBV4-2 and TRBJ2-1; the match to TRBD1 covers 9 bases. Germline CDR1 and CDR2: LGHNA and YNFKEQ. The V gene end was trimmed by 2 bases and the J gene end by 6 bases; junction bases not matched to a gene: 5. The CDR3 runs 15 residues. The CDR3 nucleotides read TGTGCCAGCAGCCAACCGGGACAGGGCATCAATGAGCAGTTCTTC. It encodes CASSQPGQGINEQFF.

V and J are TRBV11-2 and TRBJ2-3; no definite D call. Looked up from germline, CDR1 is SGHAT and CDR2 is FQNNGV. V gave up 0 bases and J gave up 2 bases, with 9 bases separating them. The CDR3 consists of 15 residues. The CDR3: CASSLDRMDTDTQYF. The CDR3 DNA reads TGTGCCAGCAGCTTAGATCGAATGGACACAGATACGCAGTATTTT.

This chain connects TRBV7-2 to TRBJ1-2, with D unclear. Germline V gene sequence: CDR1 SGHTA, CDR2 FQGNSA. The V gene lost 4 bases and the J gene lost 8 bases, with 8 bases spanning the gap. This CDR3 contains 11 residues. CDR3 coding DNA: TGTGCCAGCAGCTCCTCGTGGGGCTACACCTTC. Translating it yields CASSSSWGYTF.

The rearrangement joins TRBV10-3 to TRBJ2-1, with 13 bases fitting TRBD2. Germline V gene lookup returns CDR1 ENHRY and CDR2 SYGVKD. The length of the CDR3 is 15 residues. The trim removed 3 bases at V and 8 bases at J, leaving 4 bases unmatched. CDR3 sequence: CAISDRTSGSDEQFF. CDR3 DNA sequence: TGTGCCATCAGTGATCGGACTAGCGGGAGTGATGAGCAGTTCTTC.

The chain links TRBV20-1 to TRBJ1-4; D is unresolved. V was shortened by 6 bases and J by 6 bases, with 14 bases between the two germline ends. CDR1 and CDR2 (germline): DFQATT, SNEGSKA (reference sequence). This CDR3 region has 13 residues. The chain's CDR3 is CSAIDGYYEKLFF. In DNA, the CDR3 is TGCAGTGCCATCGACGGTTATTATGAAAAACTGTTTTTT.

This clonotype was observed a handful of times. This chain joins TRBV28 and TRBJ2-4; D is undetermined. CDR3 size: 14 residues. From germline, CDR1 is MDHEN and CDR2 SYDVKM. V was cut by 6 bases and J by 0 bases, with 9 bases left in between. CDR3 region: CASSRRIAKNIQYF. DNA of the CDR3: TGTGCCAGCAGCCGAAGAATAGCCAAAAACATTCAGTACTTC. The full variable domain, with the rest looked up from reference TRBV28 and TRBJ2-4, is DVKVTQSSRYLVKRTGEKVFLECVQDMDHENMFWYRQDPGLGLRLIYFSYDVKMKEKGDIPEGYSVSREKKERFSLILESASTNQTSMYLCASSRRIAKNIQYFGAGTRLSVL.

This clonotype was recorded many times. V and J are TRBV4-3 and TRBJ2-5; 8 nucleotides match TRBD1. J lost 5 bases, V lost 1 base, and 0 bases had no gene match. CDR1 and CDR2 (germline): LGHNA, YSLEER. The CDR3 has 13 amino acids. The CDR3 region has the DNA TGCGCCAGCAGCCAAGCAGGGGGCGAGACCCAGTACTTC. Amino acids: CASSQAGGETQYF.

This clonotype was picked up a small number of times. The V call is TRBV4-3, the J call TRBJ2-1, with 12 positions matching TRBD2. The CDR3 covers 17 residues. Germline values: CDR1 LGHNA, CDR2 YSLEER. With 4 bases clipped from V and 2 bases from J, the junction kept 6 bases outside the gene matches. This CDR3 reads CASSPRLAGDPYNEQFF. In DNA form, the CDR3 reads TGCGCCAGCAGCCCTCGACTAGCGGGGGACCCCTACAATGAGCAGTTCTTC.

Many counts were recorded for this clonotype. The rearrangement uses TRBV4-2 and TRBJ1-1; D may be TRBD1 (5 bases). Germline V gene data show CDR1 as LGHNA and CDR2 as YNFKEQ. The CDR3 is 14 amino acids. V dropped 0 bases and J dropped 5 bases, with 10 bases sitting between them. In nucleotides, the CDR3 is TGTGCCAGCAGCCAAGATACCCCAGGGACTGAAGCTTTCTTT. Its translation is CASSQDTPGTEAFF.

This clonotype was observed a few times. The chain uses TRBV6-6 and TRBJ2-1; no definite D call. The V gene's germline CDR1 is MNHNY and CDR2 SVGAGI (reference sequence). The CDR3 length is 13 residues. Between the trimmed V and J ends, which lost 7 bases and 4 bases, there was a span of 11 bases. The CDR3 bases are TGTGCCAGCAATAACGCCCGGTACAATGAGCAGTTCTTC. Protein sequence: CASNNARYNEQFF.

This chain connects TRBV9 to TRBJ2-1; tentatively, D is TRBD2 (6 bases). Germline assignment: CDR1 SGDLS and CDR2 YYNGEE. V was cut by 2 bases and J by 8 bases, with 11 bases left in between. CDR3 length: 13 amino acids. The CDR3 DNA follows: TGTGCCAGCAGCGTCGGGGGTGGCGATGAGCAGTTCTTC. This sequence encodes CASSVGGGDEQFF.

This clonotype was detected only a few times. The CDR3 reads CASARYPTKGRRNQETQYF. DNA of the CDR3: TGTGCCAGCGCCAGATACCCTACAAAGGGGCGCCGGAACCAAGAGACCCAGTACTTC. The chain has TRBV12-3 or TRBV12-4 and TRBJ2-5; a possible D gene is TRBD1 (5 bases). This CDR3 is 19 amino acids long. With 8 bases removed from V and 0 bases from J, the gap between germline ends came to 28 bases.

This clonotype was seen at least ten times. The J gene is TRBJ2-5, the V gene TRBV4-3; TRBD1 aligns across 10 bases. The ends lost 4 bases at V and 5 bases at J; junction bases unmatched: 7. The germline CDR1 and CDR2 sequences are LGHNA and YSLEER. CDR3 length equals 15 residues. The CDR3 region is CASSPRTGGYETQYF. Here the CDR3 DNA reads TGCGCCAGCAGCCCCCGGACAGGGGGGTACGAGACCCAGTACTTC.